Below, 31 T cell receptor beta chains from the same sample are listed, as sequenced in a study of T cell responses to AZD1222 COVID-19 vaccine. The table came from immunoSEQ multiplex PCR; TCRdb's copy has only in-frame clones and leaves some out. The data hold over 120,000 clones, with 80% to 90% observed a single time. Here the sequenced sample was peripheral blood, taken on day 0 of AZD1222 vaccination. Receptor source: an adult in good health.

The rearrangement links TRBV7-9 to TRBJ1-3; tentatively, D is TRBD1 (6 bases). CDR1 is SEHNR, CDR2 FQNEAQ, per germline (reference sequence). V shed 5 bases and J shed 4 bases, with 18 bases lying between them. This CDR3 spans 16 amino acids. The CDR3 region has the DNA TGTGCCAGCAGCACTAGACAGGCCTCGGTGGGAAACACCATATATTTT. It codes for CASSTRQASVGNTIYF.

The gene calls are TRBV13 and TRBJ1-1; tentative D call: TRBD1 (5 bases). Deletions cut 1 base from V and 8 bases from J, with 8 bases between. The CDR3 length is 12 residues. Per germline, CDR1 PRHDT and CDR2 FYEKMQ (reference sequence). CDR3 region: CASSLEGLEAFF. DNA of the CDR3: TGTGCCAGCAGCTTAGAGGGACTGGAAGCTTTCTTT.

The rearrangement uses TRBV5-4 and TRBJ1-5, with D possibly TRBD1 on 5 matching bases. Trimming stripped 2 bases from V and 3 bases from J, with 9 bases between. This CDR3 is 14 amino acids long. Germline V lookup: CDR1 SGHNT, CDR2 YYREEE (reference sequence). CDR3 in amino acids: CASSFPGPNQPQHF. Here the CDR3 DNA reads TGTGCCAGCAGCTTCCCAGGGCCCAATCAGCCCCAGCATTTT. Based on the CDR3 plus reference TRBV5-4 and TRBJ1-5, the full variable domain is ETGVTQSPTHLIKTRGQQVTLRCSSQSGHNTVSWYQQALGQGPQFIFQYYREEENGRGNFPPRFSGLQFPNYSSELNVNALELDDSALYLCASSFPGPNQPQHFGDGTRLSIL.

DNA of the CDR3: TGTGCCAGTGCTTCCGGACTAGTTGAGTTCTTC. It specifies CASASGLVEFF. The rearrangement joins TRBV19 to TRBJ2-1; 7 nucleotides match TRBD2. The CDR3 totals 11 residues. Germline V CDR1 and CDR2: LNHDA, SQIVND (reference sequence). The J segment lost 14 bases and the V segment lost 8 bases, leaving 9 bases of the junction unmatched.

The V gene is TRBV6-5, the J gene TRBJ2-1; no reliable D call. Germline V gene sequence: CDR1 MNHEY, CDR2 SVGAGI. V was pared by 11 bases and J by 4 bases, with 15 bases between. The CDR3 has 13 residues. DNA of the CDR3: TGTGCCCTCAATCCCCCAGAATACAATGAGCAGTTCTTC. This sequence encodes CALNPPEYNEQFF.

The chain couples TRBV28 to TRBJ1-1; possibly TRBD1 for D (5 bases). The germline gives CDR1 MDHEN, CDR2 SYDVKM. The CDR3 is 15 amino acids. V was pared by 5 bases and J by 4 bases, with 17 bases between. CDR3 bases: TGTGCCAGCAGTATCTCTGGGGGTGTCATCACTGAAGCTTTCTTT. Its translation is CASSISGGVITEAFF.

This clone was found a few times. CDR3 loop: CASSRTSGNSYEQYF. As DNA, the CDR3 is TGTGCCAGCAGCCGGACTAGCGGTAACTCCTACGAGCAGTACTTC. The genes are TRBV11-3 and TRBJ2-7; 10 bases line up with TRBD2. This CDR3 region has 15 residues. Germline loops: CDR1 SGHNT, CDR2 YENEEA. V gave up 5 bases and J gave up 0 bases; unmatched junction bases: 4.

V and J are TRBV10-2 and TRBJ2-7; D is possibly TRBD1 or TRBD2 (5 bases each). The CDR3 has 12 residues. Trimming took off 9 bases at V and 3 bases at J, with 12 bases between the two ends. CDR1 is WSHSY, CDR2 SAAADI, per germline. The CDR3 sequence is CARRDPIYEQYF. The CDR3 DNA is TGCGCCAGACGGGACCCTATCTACGAGCAGTACTTC.

The rearrangement links TRBV28 to TRBJ2-1; the D is unclear. Deletions cut 7 bases from V and 2 bases from J, with 12 bases between. Germline V CDR1 and CDR2: MDHEN, SYDVKM. CDR3 length: 14 amino acids. This CDR3 reads CASTPGVAYNEQFF. For the CDR3, the DNA is TGTGCCAGCACCCCCGGAGTGGCCTACAATGAGCAGTTCTTC.

The CDR3, as DNA: TGCGCCAGCAGCTTGACTCCCCAGCCAGATACGCAGTATTTT. Protein: CASSLTPQPDTQYF. The chain recombines TRBV5-1 with TRBJ2-3; D is ambiguous. Germline assignment: CDR1 SGHRS and CDR2 YFSETQ. The CDR3 spans 14 residues. V lost 1 base, J lost 4 bases, and 10 bases lay in between.

The chain has TRBV7-9 and TRBJ2-7; D not resolved. V lost 4 bases and J lost 0, with 16 bases in between. Germline V gene lookup returns CDR1 SEHNR and CDR2 FQNEAQ (reference sequence). The CDR3 loop spans 16 amino acids. The CDR3 nucleotides are TGTGCCAGCAGCTCCCGACCGGATCCGAGCTCCTACGAGCAGTACTTC. It translates to CASSSRPDPSSYEQYF.

The chain links TRBV7-8 to TRBJ2-1; D unresolved. V lost 5 bases and J lost 8, with 13 bases in between. The CDR3 consists of 13 residues. The V gene's germline CDR1 is SGHVS and CDR2 FQNEAQ. The CDR3 spells CASSITGSDEQFF. For the CDR3, the DNA is TGTGCCAGCAGCATCACGGGTTCGGATGAGCAGTTCTTC.

The rearrangement uses TRBV6-5 and TRBJ2-7, with D perhaps matching TRBD1 (5 bases). CDR1 is MNHEY, CDR2 SVGAGI, per germline. V lost 6 bases to trimming and J lost 4 bases, with 16 bases between them. CDR3 length: 14 amino acids. The CDR3: CASRPTGRRYEQYF. The CDR3 DNA sequence: TGTGCCAGCAGACCTACAGGTAGACGATACGAGCAGTACTTC.

The V gene is TRBV11-2, the J gene TRBJ1-2; 11 bases are a match to TRBD1. The germline CDR1 and CDR2 sequences are SGHAT and FQNNGV. The CDR3 extends over 16 amino acids. The junction had 6 bases not matched to a gene; V was cut back by 4 bases and J by 2 bases. The CDR3 protein is CASSSVRTGGNYGYTF. The DNA for the CDR3 is TGTGCCAGCAGCTCGGTCCGGACAGGGGGCAACTATGGCTACACCTTC.

V gene TRBV7-6 combines with J gene TRBJ1-1; the D gene is possibly TRBD1 (5 bases). This CDR3 comprises 14 residues. The V gene lost 5 bases and the J gene lost 1 base, with 11 bases spanning the gap. CDR1 is SGHVS, CDR2 FNYEAQ, per germline. CDR3 bases: TGTGCCAGCAGCCTCGGGACGGGGAACACTGAAGCTTTCTTT. It encodes CASSLGTGNTEAFF.

This clone came up once. This rearrangement joins TRBV7-6 to TRBJ1-5; unclear D gene. Trimming pared 5 bases from V and 3 bases from J, leaving 8 bases between. This CDR3 spans 13 amino acids. Germline CDR1 reads SGHVS; CDR2 reads FNYEAQ. CDR3 protein: CASSRRNNQPQHF. For the CDR3, the DNA is TGTGCCAGCAGCCGACGGAACAATCAGCCCCAGCATTTT.

Turning to this clone: This specimen includes other DNA sequences encoding the same CDR3. The rearrangement joins TRBV7-9 to TRBJ2-3; D is uncertain. V lost 0 bases and J 2 bases, leaving 0 bases between the germline ends. The CDR3 is 12 amino acids. CDR1 and CDR2 (germline): SEHNR, FQNEAQ (reference sequence). The CDR3, as DNA: TGTGCCAGCAGCTTAGCCACAGATACGCAGTATTTT. Encoded protein: CASSLATDTQYF.

A single count supports this clone. CDR3 in amino acids: CASSQVGQGSPLHF. CDR3 in DNA: TGTGCCAGCAGCCAAGTCGGCCAGGGTTCACCCCTCCACTTT. This chain joins TRBV3-1 (or the pseudogene TRBV3-2) and TRBJ1-6; D perhaps matches TRBD1 (5 bases). The CDR3 covers 14 residues. Between the trimmed V and J ends, which lost 1 base and 9 bases, there was a span of 10 bases. The germline V gene has CDR1 LGHDT and CDR2 YNNKEL (reference sequence).

J is TRBJ2-7 and V is TRBV4-1; the match to TRBD2 covers 11 bases. Germline V gene lookup returns CDR1 MGHRA and CDR2 YSYEKL. The junction had 6 bases not matched to a gene; V was cut back by 3 bases and J by 2 bases. This CDR3 is built from 16 residues. The CDR3 here is CASSHPTSGRPYEQYF. CDR3 coding DNA: TGCGCCAGCAGCCACCCTACTAGCGGGAGACCCTACGAGCAGTACTTC.

The rearrangement links TRBV6-4 to TRBJ1-2, with D tentatively TRBD1 (6 bases). V was cut by 5 bases and J by 0 bases, with 7 bases left in between. In germline, CDR1 is MRHNA, CDR2 SNTAGT. This CDR3 has 13 amino acids. CDR3 region: CASSQGPNYGYTF. The CDR3 coding sequence is TGTGCCAGCAGTCAGGGGCCTAACTATGGCTACACCTTC.

The V call is TRBV7-2, the J call TRBJ2-3, with 11 positions matching TRBD2. Germline V lookup: CDR1 SGHTA, CDR2 FQGNSA. The CDR3 loop spans 15 amino acids. Trimming at V came to 1 base and at J to 4 bases, leaving 1 base not matched to a gene. This CDR3 reads CASSLVAGGPDTQYF. In DNA form, the CDR3 reads TGTGCCAGCAGCTTAGTAGCGGGGGGGCCAGATACGCAGTATTTT.

This chain joins TRBV9 and TRBJ2-1; 7 bases agree with TRBD2. This CDR3 comprises 15 residues. CDR1 is SGDLS, CDR2 YYNGEE, per germline. The J segment lost 8 bases and the V segment lost 0 bases, leaving 8 bases of the junction unmatched. Here the CDR3 reads CASSVGGAGEYEQFF. The CDR3 DNA is TGTGCCAGCAGCGTAGGGGGCGCGGGAGAGTATGAGCAGTTCTTC.

The J gene is TRBJ2-3, the V gene TRBV19, with a tentative D call TRBD1 (5 bases). Germline V gene lookup returns CDR1 LNHDA and CDR2 SQIVND (reference sequence). Trimming took off 2 bases at V and 0 bases at J, with 9 bases between the two ends. The CDR3 loop spans 15 amino acids. CDR3 sequence (DNA): TGTGCCAGTAGTATAAGGGGATTTAGCACAGATACGCAGTATTTT. As protein: CASSIRGFSTDTQYF.

The chain carries TRBV3-1 (or the pseudogene TRBV3-2) and TRBJ2-7, with TRBD2 matching 7 bases. Germline assignment: CDR1 LGHDT and CDR2 YNNKEL (reference sequence). CDR3 length: 13 residues. V was pared by 3 bases and J by 6 bases, with 5 bases of the junction left unmatched. CDR3 bases: TGTGCCAGCAGCCACGGGACTACCTTCGAGCAGTACTTC. This sequence encodes CASSHGTTFEQYF.

The V and J genes are TRBV30 and TRBJ2-7, with 7 bases identical to TRBD2. V was clipped by 3 bases and J by 2 bases; unmatched bases: 7. This CDR3 comprises 14 residues. The germline CDR1 and CDR2 sequences are GTSNPN and SVGIG (reference sequence). CDR3 bases: TGTGCCTGGAGCGGGGGGACTTACACCTACGAGCAGTACTTC. Protein product: CAWSGGTYTYEQYF.

The rearrangement uses TRBV3-1 (or the pseudogene TRBV3-2) and TRBJ2-1; D remains unclear. The CDR3 is made up of 13 amino acids. Trimming removed 1 base from V and 10 bases from J, with 11 bases in between. Germline assignment: CDR1 LGHDT and CDR2 YNNKEL (reference sequence). CDR3 amino acids: CASSQVWAPEQFF. In DNA form, the CDR3 reads TGTGCCAGCAGCCAAGTATGGGCACCCGAGCAGTTCTTC.

V usage is TRBV2 and J usage is TRBJ2-1; 8 bases fit TRBD2. The CDR3 consists of 14 residues. CDR1 and CDR2 (germline): SNHLY, FYNNEI. The ends lost 8 bases at V and 8 bases at J; junction bases unmatched: 11. The DNA for the CDR3 is TGTGCCAGCCTCGGCGGGAGGTCTAGGGATGAGCAGTTCTTC. Translated, it gives CASLGGRSRDEQFF.

The chain recombines TRBV4-1 with TRBJ2-5; perhaps TRBD2 as D (5 bases). V was pared by 1 base and J by 1 base, with 13 bases between. There are 16 residues in the CDR3. Per germline, CDR1 MGHRA and CDR2 YSYEKL. In DNA, the CDR3 is TGCGCCAGCAGCCAAGTGCGGCTAGCCCCCCAAGAGACCCAGTACTTC. It is translated as CASSQVRLAPQETQYF.

This chain connects TRBV6-2 or TRBV6-3 to TRBJ1-3, with a possible D match to TRBD1 (6 bases). This CDR3 is built from 15 residues. The germline gives CDR1 MNHEY, CDR2 SVGEGT. Trimming shortened V by 4 bases and J by 4 bases, and 14 bases separated the two germline ends. This CDR3 is CASSSVPGQGNTIYF. The CDR3 nucleotides read TGTGCCAGCAGTTCCGTGCCGGGACAAGGAAACACCATATATTTT.

The rearrangement links TRBV27 to TRBJ1-5; 7 nucleotides align to TRBD1. The CDR3 contains 14 residues. The J segment lost 3 bases and the V segment lost 7 bases, leaving 6 bases of the junction unmatched. Germline CDR1 is MNHEY and CDR2 is SMNVEV (reference sequence). The CDR3 DNA sequence: TGTGCCAGCAAGGGGGCGGGTAACAATCAGCCCCAGCATTTT. Amino acids: CASKGAGNNQPQHF.

The CDR3 loop is CASSSTGELGYGYTF. The CDR3 DNA reads as TGCGCCAGCAGCTCAACAGGGGAATTAGGCTATGGCTACACCTTC. This chain connects TRBV5-1 to TRBJ1-2, with 7 bases identical to TRBD1. CDR1 and CDR2 (germline): SGHRS, YFSETQ. This CDR3 has 15 residues. The V segment lost 3 bases and the J segment 4 bases; nucleotides outside the gene matches: 9.